This TCR beta chain comes out of a study of blood T cells in healthy people across ages. Study outcomes and limitations: With donor CMV status unknown, expanded clonotype changes were possibly confounded.

A second PCR of about 6 to 11 cycles used a sample-barcoded 5' primer and a J-beta primer mix. Researchers report that a template-switch adaptor with 12 random nucleotides tagged each cDNA molecule. Each CDR3 protein is one row after TCRdb ran MiXCR on the 5' RACE reads. The table has over 950,000 distinct CDR3 sequences, 30% to 40% seen once. As to this clonotype: The antigen remains unidentified. A read error may be the cause here, since a much bigger clone is one base away.

This CDR3 has 11 residues. The germline CDR1 and CDR2 sequences are LGHDT and YNNKEL (reference sequence). The J gene is TRBJ1-1, the V gene TRBV3-1; perhaps TRBD1 as D (5 bases). This TCR was recovered from a man younger than 35 in good health. Material for sequencing was blood. The CDR3 nucleotides read TGTGCCAGCATGGGCGGGGCTGAAGTTTTCTTT. Its protein is CASMGGAEVFF.